This T cell receptor (beta chain) derives from a study of cytomegalovirus exposure and HLA in healthy donors. Trimming took 7 bases from V and 1 from J, leaving 17 bases between them. This CDR3 has 15 residues. Per the germline V gene, CDR1 is MNHNS and CDR2 is SASEGT. This clone was recorded once. The donors were healthy bone marrow donors. The PCR employed 60 Vbeta primers together with 13 Jbeta primers. TCRdb keeps only in-frame clones here, not all; method: immunoSEQ multiplex PCR. The sample lists 250,000 to 350,000 clones, 70% to 90% occurring once. The V call is TRBV6-1, the J call TRBJ2-7; D perhaps matches TRBD2 (6 bases). The clonotype originates from a man aged 35-49 years in good health and CMV-seropositive. The sample consisted of PBMCs. CDR3 amino acids: CASKEGTGSSYEQYF. CDR3 coding DNA: TGTGCCAGCAAGGAAGGGACTGGGAGTTCCTACGAGCAGTACTTC.